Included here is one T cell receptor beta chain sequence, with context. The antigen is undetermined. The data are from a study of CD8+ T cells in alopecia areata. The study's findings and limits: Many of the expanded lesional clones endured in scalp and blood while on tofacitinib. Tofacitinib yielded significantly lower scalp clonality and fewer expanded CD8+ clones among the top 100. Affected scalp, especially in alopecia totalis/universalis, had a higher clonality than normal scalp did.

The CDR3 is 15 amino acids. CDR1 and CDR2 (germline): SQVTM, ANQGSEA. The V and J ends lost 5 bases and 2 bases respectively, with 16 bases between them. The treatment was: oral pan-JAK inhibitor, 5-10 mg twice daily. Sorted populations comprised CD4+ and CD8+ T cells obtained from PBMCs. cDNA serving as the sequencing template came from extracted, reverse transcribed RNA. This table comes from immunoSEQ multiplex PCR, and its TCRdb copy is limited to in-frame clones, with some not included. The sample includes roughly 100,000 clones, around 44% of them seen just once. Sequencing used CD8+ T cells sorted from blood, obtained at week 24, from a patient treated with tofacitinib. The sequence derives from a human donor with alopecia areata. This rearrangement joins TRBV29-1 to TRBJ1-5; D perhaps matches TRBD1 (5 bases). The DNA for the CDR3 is TGCAGCGTTCCGAGGGGTGTATCGGGCAATCAGCCCCAGCATTTT. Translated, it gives CSVPRGVSGNQPQHF.